The text below deals with one T cell receptor beta chain. Surgery cases with the highest brain T cell transcript signatures were chosen for sequencing. The data were obtained in a study of brain T cells in children with intractable seizures. Sequencing was performed with immunoSEQ multiplex PCR; in TCRdb, only in-frame clones are kept and a portion is missing. Here the sample spans 110,000 or so clones, approximately 94% being singletons. The CDR3 runs 14 residues. Germline CDR1 is GTSNPN and CDR2 is SVGIG (reference sequence). V lost 1 base to trimming and J lost 10 bases; unmatched junction nucleotides: 9.

The sample was peripheral blood, taken at surgery. This TCR was recovered from a boy in the first two years of life with hemimegalencephaly and intractable seizures. The rearrangement uses TRBV30 and TRBJ2-1, with 8 bases lining up with TRBD1. The CDR3 is CAWSALGQGGEQFF. As DNA, the CDR3 is TGTGCCTGGAGTGCCCTCGGACAGGGTGGGGAGCAGTTCTTC.